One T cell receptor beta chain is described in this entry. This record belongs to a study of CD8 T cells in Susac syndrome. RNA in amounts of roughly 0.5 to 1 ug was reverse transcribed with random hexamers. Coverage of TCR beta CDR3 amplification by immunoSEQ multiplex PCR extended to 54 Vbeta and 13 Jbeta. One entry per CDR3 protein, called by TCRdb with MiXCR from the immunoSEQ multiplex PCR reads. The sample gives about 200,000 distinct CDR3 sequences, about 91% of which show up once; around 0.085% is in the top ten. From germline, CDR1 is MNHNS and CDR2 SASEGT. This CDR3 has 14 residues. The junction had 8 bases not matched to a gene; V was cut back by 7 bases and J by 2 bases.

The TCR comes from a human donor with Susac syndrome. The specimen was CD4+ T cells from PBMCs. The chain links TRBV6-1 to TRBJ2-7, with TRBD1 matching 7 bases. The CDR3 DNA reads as TGTGCCAGCATTCGAGGGGGACAGCCCTACGAGCAGTACTTC. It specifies CASIRGGQPYEQYF.